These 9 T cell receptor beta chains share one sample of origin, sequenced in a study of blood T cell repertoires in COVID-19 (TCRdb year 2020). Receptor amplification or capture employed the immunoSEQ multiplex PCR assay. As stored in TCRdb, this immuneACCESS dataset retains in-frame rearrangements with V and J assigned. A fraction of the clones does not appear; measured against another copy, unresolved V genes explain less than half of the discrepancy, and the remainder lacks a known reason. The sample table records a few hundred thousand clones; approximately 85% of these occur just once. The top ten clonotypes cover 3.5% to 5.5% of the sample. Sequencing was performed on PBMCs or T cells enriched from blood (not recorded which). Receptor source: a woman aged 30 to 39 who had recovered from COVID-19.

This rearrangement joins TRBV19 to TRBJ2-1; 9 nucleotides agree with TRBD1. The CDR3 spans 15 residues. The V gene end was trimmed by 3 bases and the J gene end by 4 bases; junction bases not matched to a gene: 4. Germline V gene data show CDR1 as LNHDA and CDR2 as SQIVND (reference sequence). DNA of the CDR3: TGTGCCAGTAGTATCGGGACAGGGCTTTACAATGAGCAGTTCTTC. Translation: CASSIGTGLYNEQFF.

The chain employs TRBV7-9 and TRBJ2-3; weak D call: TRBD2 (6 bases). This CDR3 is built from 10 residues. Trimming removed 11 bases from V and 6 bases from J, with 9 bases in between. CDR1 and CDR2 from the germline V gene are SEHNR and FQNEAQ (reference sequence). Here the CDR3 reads CAPGGDTQYF. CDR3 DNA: TGTGCCCCTGGAGGGGATACGCAGTATTTT.

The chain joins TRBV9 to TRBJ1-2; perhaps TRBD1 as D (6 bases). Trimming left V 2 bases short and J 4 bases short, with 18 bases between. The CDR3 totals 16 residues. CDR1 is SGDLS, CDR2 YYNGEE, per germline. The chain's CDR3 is CASSVGLGALGYGYTF. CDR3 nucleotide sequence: TGTGCCAGCAGCGTGGGGTTGGGGGCGCTGGGCTATGGCTACACCTTC.

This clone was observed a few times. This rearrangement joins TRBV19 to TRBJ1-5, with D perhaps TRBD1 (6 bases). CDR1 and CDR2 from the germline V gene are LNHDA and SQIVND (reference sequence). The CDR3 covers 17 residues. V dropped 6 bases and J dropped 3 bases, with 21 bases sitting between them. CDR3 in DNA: TGTGCCAGTAGCCTGGGGGGGCTACAGGCGCTCAATCAGCCCCAGCATTTT. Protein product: CASSLGGLQALNQPQHF.

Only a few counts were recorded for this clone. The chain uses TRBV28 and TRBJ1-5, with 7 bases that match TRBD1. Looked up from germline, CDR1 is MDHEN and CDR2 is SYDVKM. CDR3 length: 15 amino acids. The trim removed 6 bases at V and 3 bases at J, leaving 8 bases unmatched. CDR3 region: CASSPYDRDNQPQHF. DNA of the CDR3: TGTGCCAGCAGCCCTTATGACAGGGACAATCAGCCCCAGCATTTT.

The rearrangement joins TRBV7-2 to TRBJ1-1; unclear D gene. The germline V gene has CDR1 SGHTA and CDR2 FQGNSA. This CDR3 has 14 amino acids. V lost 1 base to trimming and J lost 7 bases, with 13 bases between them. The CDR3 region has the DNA TGTGCCAGCAGCTTAGGCGTCTCCGGAGTTGAAGCTTTCTTT. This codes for CASSLGVSGVEAFF.

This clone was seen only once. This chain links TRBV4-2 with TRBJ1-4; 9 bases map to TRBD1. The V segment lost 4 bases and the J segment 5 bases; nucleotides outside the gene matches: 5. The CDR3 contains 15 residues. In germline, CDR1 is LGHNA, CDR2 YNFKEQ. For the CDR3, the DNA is TGTGCCAGCAGCCTCGGACAGGGGATGAATGAAAAACTGTTTTTT. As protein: CASSLGQGMNEKLFF.

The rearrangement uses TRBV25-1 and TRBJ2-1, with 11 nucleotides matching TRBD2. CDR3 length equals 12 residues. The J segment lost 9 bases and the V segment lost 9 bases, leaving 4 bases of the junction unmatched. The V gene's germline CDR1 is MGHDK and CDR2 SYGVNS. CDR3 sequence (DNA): TGTGCCAGTAGCGGGGGGGCCCGTGAGCAGTTCTTC. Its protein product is CASSGGAREQFF.

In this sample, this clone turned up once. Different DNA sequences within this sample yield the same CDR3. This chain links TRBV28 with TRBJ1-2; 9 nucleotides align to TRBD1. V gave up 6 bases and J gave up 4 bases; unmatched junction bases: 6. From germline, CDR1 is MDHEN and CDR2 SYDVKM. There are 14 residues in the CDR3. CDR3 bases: TGTGCCAGCAGCTCACAGGGGGCGGGCTATGGCTACACCTTC. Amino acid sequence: CASSSQGAGYGYTF.